This TCR beta chain comes out of a study of blood T cell repertoires in COVID-19. Study as a whole: There were acute and convalescent COVID-19 samples, and they came from the United States, Italy and Spain. The cDNA or gDNA used as material had been derived from T cells, B-cell-depleted T cells, or PBMCs.

Original handling: Estimation of nucleated cell counts was performed using reference gene primer amplification. Only in-frame clones appear in the TCRdb table, and some are missing; sequencing was by immunoSEQ multiplex PCR. The D gene and trimming were derived from the DNA, and the V and J assignments and clone size from that table. The sample gives about 170,000 clones, approximately 88% of which show up once; roughly 2.9% is in the top ten. Germline CDR1 and CDR2: SGHVS and FNYEAQ. V was clipped by 5 bases and J by 6 bases; unmatched bases: 7. The CDR3 loop spans 14 amino acids. The sequence came from a woman aged 55 to 70 with acute or convalescent COVID-19. The chain is built from TRBV7-6 and TRBJ1-5; 7 positions agree with TRBD1. The specimen sequenced was peripheral blood. CDR3 DNA sequence: TGTGCCAGCAGCCCCGACAGGGTCAGTCAGCCCCAGCATTTT. Translation: CASSPDRVSQPQHF.